Below are 22 T cell receptor beta chains sequenced from a single sample in a study of T cell responses to AZD1222 COVID-19 vaccine. The repertoire was sequenced with immunoSEQ multiplex PCR; TCRdb's copy has only in-frame clones and lacks some. This table holds approximately 140,000 clones, more than 80% found once. The sample here was peripheral blood, taken 28 days after the second AZD1222 dose. These receptors were collected from an adult who received the AZD1222 COVID-19 vaccine.

The chain employs TRBV27 and TRBJ2-2; 11 nucleotides match TRBD2. The V gene end was trimmed by 5 bases and the J gene end by 6 bases; junction bases not matched to a gene: 8. This CDR3 is 16 amino acids long. Germline CDR1 MNHEY, CDR2 SMNVEV (reference sequence). The DNA of the CDR3 is TGTGCCAGCAGTCCCGCCTTAGCGGGAGGGCCCGGGGAGCTGTTTTTT. This codes for CASSPALAGGPGELFF.

J is TRBJ2-2 and V is TRBV7-9; the D is unclear. The ends were cut back, 5 bases at V and 1 base at J, with 14 bases in the middle. The CDR3 is 16 residues long. Germline CDR1 and CDR2: SEHNR and FQNEAQ (reference sequence). The CDR3, as DNA: TGTGCCAGCAGCACTCCCCAAAAACAGAACACCGGGGAGCTGTTTTTT. It specifies CASSTPQKQNTGELFF.

The chain recombines TRBV12-3 or TRBV12-4 with TRBJ2-3; D is undetermined. This CDR3 has 13 residues. Trimming removed 4 bases from V and 3 bases from J, with 8 bases in between. Here the CDR3 DNA reads TGTGCCAGCAGTTGGTCCGGGACAGATACGCAGTATTTT. Its protein product is CASSWSGTDTQYF.

The chain recombines TRBV11-2 with TRBJ1-2; TRBD1 agrees at 12 bases. Germline V gene data show CDR1 as SGHAT and CDR2 as FQNNGV. With V trimmed by 0 bases and J by 8 bases, 13 bases remained unmatched. The CDR3 has 18 amino acids. DNA for the CDR3: TGTGCCAGCAGCTTAGATCCCTTCGCGGGGACAGGGGGCGGAGGCTACACCTTC. Translation: CASSLDPFAGTGGGGYTF. The whole variable domain, filled in from reference TRBV11-2 and TRBJ1-2, reads EAGVAQSPRYKIIEKRQSVAFWCNPISGHATLYWYQQILGQGPKLLIQFQNNGVVDDSQLPKDRFSAERLKGVDSTLKIQPAKLEDSAVYLCASSLDPFAGTGGGGYTFGSGTRLTVV.

The genes are TRBV12-5 and TRBJ1-2, with 9 positions matching TRBD1. The CDR3 loop spans 12 amino acids. V lost 10 bases, J lost 2 bases, and 2 bases stayed unmatched. The germline gives CDR1 LGHNT, CDR2 FRNRAP. The chain's CDR3 is CAITGGNYGYTF. As DNA, the CDR3 is TGTGCTATAACAGGGGGCAACTATGGCTACACCTTC.

This clone has just one count. The gene calls are TRBV4-1 and TRBJ1-5; D call uncertain. The length of the CDR3 is 13 residues. Trimming shortened V by 0 bases and J by 7 bases, and 7 bases separated the two germline ends. Germline loops: CDR1 MGHRA, CDR2 YSYEKL. This chain's CDR3 is CASSQDTLQPQHF. CDR3 in DNA: TGCGCCAGCAGCCAAGATACGTTGCAGCCCCAGCATTTT.

This clone was detected only once. CDR3 region: CASSLEPGMNTEAFF. Written as DNA, the CDR3 is TGTGCCAGCAGCTTAGAACCGGGGATGAACACTGAAGCTTTCTTT. The chain carries TRBV7-6 and TRBJ1-1, with no clear D. Germline assignment: CDR1 SGHVS and CDR2 FNYEAQ. V dropped 1 base and J dropped 0 bases, with 9 bases sitting between them. This CDR3 spans 15 amino acids.

The rearrangement joins TRBV28 to TRBJ1-2, with 9 bases fitting TRBD1. CDR1 and CDR2 from the germline V gene are MDHEN and SYDVKM. The CDR3 loop spans 14 amino acids. The junction had 5 bases not matched to a gene; V was cut back by 6 bases and J by 3 bases. The DNA of the CDR3 is TGTGCCAGCAGCGGACAGGGGAGATACTATGGCTACACCTTC. This codes for CASSGQGRYYGYTF.

The chain combines TRBV28 with TRBJ2-3; weak D call: TRBD2 (6 bases). The V end was cut by 8 bases, the J end by 2 bases, with 20 bases between. CDR3 size: 16 residues. Germline V gives CDR1 MDHEN, CDR2 SYDVKM. The CDR3 sequence is CASGSRLAEYTDTQYF. CDR3 nucleotides: TGTGCCAGCGGAAGCCGGTTAGCGGAATACACAGATACGCAGTATTTT.

V is TRBV24-1 and J is TRBJ2-1; no clear D gene. Looked up from germline, CDR1 is KGHDR and CDR2 is SFDVKD. This CDR3 region has 13 residues. Trimming cost V 3 bases and J 5 bases, with 7 bases left between them. The DNA for the CDR3 is TGTGCCACCAGTGATGCCGGAGACAATGAGCAGTTCTTC. Its protein product is CATSDAGDNEQFF.

The V gene is TRBV6-4, the J gene TRBJ2-3; TRBD2 agrees at 8 bases. Germline CDR1 reads MRHNA; CDR2 reads SNTAGT. The CDR3 is made up of 17 amino acids. The ends lost 0 bases at V and 11 bases at J; junction bases unmatched: 16. In DNA, the CDR3 is TGTGCCAGCAGTGACTCAGGGGGACTAGGGGGAATGATAAAGCAGTATTTT. Its protein product is CASSDSGGLGGMIKQYF.

The rearrangement links TRBV6-5 to TRBJ2-1; D assignment may be TRBD1 or TRBD2 (5 bases each). V lost 9 bases and J lost 2, with 14 bases in between. Germline CDR1 and CDR2: MNHEY and SVGAGI. The length of the CDR3 is 14 residues. This CDR3 is CASSWDQPYNEQFF. The CDR3 DNA reads as TGTGCCAGTTCATGGGACCAGCCCTACAATGAGCAGTTCTTC.

The chain recombines TRBV20-1 with TRBJ2-7, with D perhaps matching TRBD2 (5 bases). Germline loops: CDR1 DFQATT, CDR2 SNEGSKA (reference sequence). V gave up 2 bases and J gave up 7 bases, with 6 bases separating them. This CDR3 spans 10 amino acids. In DNA, the CDR3 is TGCAGTGCTAGACGGGGAGAGCAGTACTTC. Its protein product is CSARRGEQYF.

The chain employs TRBV27 and TRBJ1-6, with D hard to call. The germline V and J ends were trimmed by 3 bases and 0 bases, with 6 bases remaining between them. Germline lookup yields CDR1 MNHEY and CDR2 SMNVEV (reference sequence). This CDR3 contains 15 residues. In nucleotides, the CDR3 is TGTGCCAGCAGTTTTGGCAGCTCCTATAATTCACCCCTCCACTTT. This encodes CASSFGSSYNSPLHF.

The chain joins TRBV6-1 to TRBJ2-1; TRBD1 is a possible D gene (7 bases). Trimming left V 4 bases short and J 5 bases short, with 18 bases between. The CDR3 extends over 16 amino acids. The V gene's germline CDR1 is MNHNS and CDR2 SASEGT. The chain's CDR3 is CASSGFAGQTDNEQFF. CDR3 sequence (DNA): TGTGCCAGCAGTGGGTTTGCGGGACAGACCGACAATGAGCAGTTCTTC.

The chain has TRBV14 and TRBJ2-7; TRBD1 or TRBD2 may be the D gene (5 bases each). The CDR3 is 14 residues long. The germline V gene encodes CDR1 SGHDN and CDR2 FVKESK. Trimming pared 0 bases from V and 6 bases from J, leaving 12 bases between. The CDR3 DNA reads as TGTGCCAGCAGCCAAGATCTATCGGGACCCGAGCAGTACTTC. Residues: CASSQDLSGPEQYF.

The rearrangement joins TRBV5-6 to TRBJ1-5, with D maybe TRBD1 (6 bases). CDR1 SGHDT and CDR2 YYEEEE come from the germline V gene. There are 16 residues in the CDR3. With 0 bases removed from V and 7 bases from J, the gap between germline ends came to 17 bases. The CDR3 reads CASSLARGAQDQPQHF. In nucleotides, the CDR3 is TGTGCCAGCAGCTTGGCTCGGGGGGCGCAGGACCAGCCCCAGCATTTT.

The chain joins TRBV2 to TRBJ2-3; D is unresolved. With 6 bases removed from V and 2 bases from J, the gap between germline ends came to 6 bases. CDR3 size: 12 residues. The V gene's germline CDR1 is SNHLY and CDR2 FYNNEI. CDR3 amino acids: CASSADTDTQYF. CDR3 sequence (DNA): TGTGCCAGCAGCGCTGACACAGATACGCAGTATTTT.

V usage is TRBV11-2 and J usage is TRBJ2-5, with a weak D call TRBD2 (6 bases). Trimming cost V 5 bases and J 5 bases, with 18 bases left between them. Germline CDR1 SGHAT, CDR2 FQNNGV. The CDR3 loop spans 15 amino acids. CDR3 in amino acids: CASSKGTSPGETQYF. The CDR3 DNA follows: TGTGCCAGCAGCAAAGGGACTTCTCCGGGGGAGACCCAGTACTTC.

The J gene is TRBJ2-7, the V gene TRBV5-1; TRBD2 is a possible D gene (5 bases). Trimming took off 4 bases at V and 7 bases at J, with 18 bases between the two ends. Looked up from germline, CDR1 is SGHRS and CDR2 is YFSETQ. The length of the CDR3 is 14 residues. This CDR3 is CASSAGVSGEEQYF. The DNA of the CDR3 is TGCGCCAGCAGCGCGGGTGTATCCGGCGAAGAGCAGTACTTC.

In this sample, this clone turned up a few times. This rearrangement joins TRBV10-3 to TRBJ2-3; a possible D gene is TRBD1 (5 bases). The CDR3 totals 17 residues. Germline CDR1 is ENHRY and CDR2 is SYGVKD. V was trimmed by 2 bases and J by 0 bases, leaving 15 bases between them. The CDR3 DNA reads as TGTGCCATCAGTGAGCCCCTGACAGTCAGAAGCACAGATACGCAGTATTTT. Translation: CAISEPLTVRSTDTQYF.

CDR3 nucleotide sequence: TGTGCCAGCAGCTTTGAACGACGGACTACCTACGAGCAGTACTTC. Translating gives CASSFERRTTYEQYF. The rearrangement uses TRBV5-6 and TRBJ2-7, with a weak D call TRBD2 (6 bases). This CDR3 comprises 15 residues. V lost 2 bases, J lost 2 bases, and 14 bases lay in between. The germline gives CDR1 SGHDT, CDR2 YYEEEE.